This T cell receptor (beta chain) was documented in a study of CD8+CD57+ T cells in acquired aplastic anemia. Study details: Recorded DNA amounts for sorted CD4+ and CD8+ cells had an average of 3.2 ug. Healthy donor CD4+ samples were sequenced to a depth that averaged roughly 10 million reads. Study-level results: Approximately 28 CD8+ CDR3 sequences were shared between patients and controls.

Genomic DNA was employed as the template in profiling TCR beta VDJ and CDR3. TCRdb reprocessed the reads via MiXCR and lists one record per CDR3 protein. The sample holds 150,000 to 200,000 distinct CDR3 sequences, just over 45% seen once. The germline V gene has CDR1 LGHNA and CDR2 YNFKEQ. The J segment lost 2 bases and the V segment lost 3 bases, leaving 3 bases of the junction unmatched. This CDR3 has 16 residues. This clonotype was picked up many times. The antigen is not known. The chain joins TRBV4-2 to TRBJ2-3; TRBD2 agrees at 12 bases. This TCR was sampled from a human donor in good health. Sequencing was carried out using sorted CD4+, CD8+, or CD8+CD57+ T cells (not recorded which) from PBMCs. The CDR3 region is CASSHWTSGDTDTQYF. The CDR3, as DNA: TGTGCCAGCAGCCACTGGACTAGCGGGGACACAGATACGCAGTATTTT.